This paragraph covers one TCR beta chain sequence. These data come from a study of cytomegalovirus exposure and HLA in healthy donors. Use of 60 Vbeta and 13 Jbeta primers characterized the PCR. Here immunoSEQ multiplex PCR was the method, and the copy in TCRdb shows in-frame clones only, minus some. The sample contains about 180,000 clones, 80% of which appear only once. With 1 base removed from V and 5 bases from J, the gap between germline ends came to 11 bases. The CDR3 sequence is 14 residues long. The germline gives CDR1 MDHEN, CDR2 SYDVKM. The V gene is TRBV28, the J gene TRBJ1-1, with a tentative D call TRBD1 (6 bases). The sample comprised PBMCs. The sequence derives from a man aged 30-40 years in good health and CMV-seronegative. As DNA, the CDR3 is TGTGCCAGCAGTTTATACTGGGGGCGGACTGAAGCTTTCTTT. Translation gives CASSLYWGRTEAFF.